These T cell receptor beta chains were read from a single sample in a study of blood T cells in healthy people across ages. Via MiXCR, TCRdb re-called the 5' RACE reads, giving one row per CDR3 protein. The top ten clones hold about a fifth of a sample with almost 1 million distinct CDR3 sequences, roughly 51% of them seen once. The sequencing input was blood. The receptors were sampled from a woman aged 60-75 years in good health. Both conserved end residues are part of each CDR3. Each record gives: clone size, J gene, V gene, D gene, CDR3 DNA, CDR3 protein. D genes are given only for firm matches. Expanded clones get a size class; other rows say once, few or many, or leave the size out.

-,TRBJ2-1,TRBV18,-,TGTGCCAGCTCAGGCTTGGACATAACCTACAATGAGCAGTTCTTC,CASSGLDITYNEQFF
-,TRBJ1-2,TRBV4-2,TRBD1,TGTGCCAGCAGCCAGACCAGGCTGGACAGGGCCAACTATGGCTACACCTTC,CASSQTRLDRANYGYTF
-,TRBJ2-4,TRBV19,TRBD1,TGTGCCAGTAAGGGGACAGGGTTAGCCAAAAACATTCAGTACTTC,CASKGTGLAKNIQYF
-,TRBJ2-3,TRBV12-3/TRBV12-4,TRBD2,TGTGCCAGCAGCCGACCTAGCGGGAGAACGGCAGATACGCAGTATTTT,CASSRPSGRTADTQYF
-,TRBJ2-7,TRBV3-1,TRBD2,TGTGCCAGCAGCCAAGACGAGCGGGAGTATCACGAGCAGTACTTC,CASSQDEREYHEQYF
-,TRBJ2-4,TRBV28,TRBD1,TGTGCCAGCAGTTCTAGGGACAGGGTTGGAAACATTCAGTACTTC,CASSSRDRVGNIQYF
-,TRBJ2-1,TRBV29-1,TRBD2,TGCAGCGTTGGTGCGCGGGGGAGGACCTACAATGAGCAGTTCTTC,CSVGARGRTYNEQFF
-,TRBJ2-1,TRBV20-1,-,TGCAGTGCTCTAAAACCCGGACAATACAATGAGCAGTTCTTC,CSALKPGQYNEQFF
-,TRBJ2-3,TRBV7-8,-,TGTGCCAGCAGCTCTGTGGGGGGCGGGAGTACAGATACGCAGTATTTT,CASSSVGGGSTDTQYF
-,TRBJ2-3,TRBV10-2,-,TGCGCCAGCAGGGAAGGATTAGAGGCTACGCAGTATTTT,CASREGLEATQYF
many,TRBJ2-1,TRBV18,-,TGTGCCAGCTCACCCGCGGCAAACAATGAGCAGTTCTTC,CASSPAANNEQFF
-,TRBJ2-2,TRBV2,-,TGTGCCAGCAAACAGGGCCGGGCCGGGGAGCTGTTTTTT,CASKQGRAGELFF
-,TRBJ2-3,TRBV5-5,TRBD2,TGTGCCAGCAGCTTAATAGCGGGAGGAGGAGATACGCAGTATTTT,CASSLIAGGGDTQYF
-,TRBJ2-5,TRBV14,TRBD1,TGTGCCAGCAGCCAAGATGCGACAGGGTGGGAGACCCAGTACTTC,CASSQDATGWETQYF
-,TRBJ2-3,TRBV10-3,-,TGTGCCATCCGGGGCAGCACTAGCTCAGATACGCAGTATTTT,CAIRGSTSSDTQYF
-,TRBJ2-1,TRBV27,TRBD2,TGTGCCAGCATTAGCGGGGTGGGTAAGGAGTTCTTC,CASISGVGKEFF
-,TRBJ2-3,TRBV28,-,TGTGCCAGCAGTTTGGGGATCCCAGATACGCAGTATTTT,CASSLGIPDTQYF
few,TRBJ2-7,TRBV28,-,TGTGCCAGCAGTTGGGGACCGGTTTCCTACGAGCAGTACTTC,CASSWGPVSYEQYF
few,TRBJ2-7,TRBV4-3,TRBD2,TGCGCCAGCAGCCAAAAACTAGCGGGTAGCTCCTACGAGCAGTACTTC,CASSQKLAGSSYEQYF
few,TRBJ2-1,TRBV29-1,TRBD1,TGCAGCGCCGCGGACAGGGGTACCTACAATGAGCAGTTCTTC,CSAADRGTYNEQFF
-,TRBJ2-2,TRBV28,TRBD2,TGTGCCAGCAGTTTCGGGCTAGCGGGAGATAGCGGGGAGCTGTTTTTT,CASSFGLAGDSGELFF
few,TRBJ1-4,TRBV3-1,-,TGTGCCAGCAGCCAAGATGCACCGAATGAAAAACTGTTTTTT,CASSQDAPNEKLFF
-,TRBJ2-7,TRBV7-9,-,TGTGCCAGCAGACATGATAGAGACGAGCAGTACTTC,CASRHDRDEQYF
-,TRBJ1-1,TRBV24-1,TRBD1,TGTGCCACCAGTGATCGGGACAGCACTGAAGCTTTCTTT,CATSDRDSTEAFF
few,TRBJ2-1,TRBV7-2,-,TGTGCCAGCAGCTGGGGGATCAATGAGCAGTTCTTC,CASSWGINEQFF
-,TRBJ1-6,TRBV28,-,TGTGCCAGCAGTCCGATACTTATCTATAATTCACCCCTCCACTTT,CASSPILIYNSPLHF
few,TRBJ1-2,TRBV6-6,TRBD1,TGTGCCAGCAGTTACTCGGACAGGGGCTATGGCTACACCTTC,CASSYSDRGYGYTF
-,TRBJ2-3,TRBV5-5,-,TGTGCCAGCAGCAACCGGGACGCTAGCACAGATACGCAGTATTTT,CASSNRDASTDTQYF
-,TRBJ2-7,TRBV7-9,TRBD2,TGTGCCAGCAGTTTAACTAGCGGGGGGGAGCAGTACTTC,CASSLTSGGEQYF
-,TRBJ2-7,TRBV2,TRBD2,TGTGCCAGCAGCGCAGTGACTAGCGGGGCCCCCTACGAGCAGTACTTC,CASSAVTSGAPYEQYF
-,TRBJ2-7,TRBV12-3/TRBV12-4,-,TGTGCCAGCAGTCGGAACAGGGAACCCTACGAGCAGTACTTC,CASSRNREPYEQYF